Shown below are 30 T cell receptor beta chains from a single sample sequenced in a study. TCRdb ran MiXCR on the RT-PCR reads and lists one entry per CDR3 protein. The sample lists fewer than 800,000 distinct CDR3 sequences, 14% seen once, with about 3.9% in the top ten. Sequencing was performed on memory CD4+ T cells from blood. All receptors derive from a female donor in good health, serving as a healthy control.

The sample holds many counts of this clonotype. The J gene is TRBJ2-1, the V gene TRBV12-3 or TRBV12-4; 7 nucleotides match TRBD2. This CDR3 is built from 15 residues. V trimming: 3 bases; J trimming: 0 bases; junction bases outside the gene matches: 2. The CDR3 here is CASSFTGGSYNEQFF. Written as DNA, the CDR3 is TGTGCCAGCAGTTTTACGGGAGGCTCCTACAATGAGCAGTTCTTC.

The V gene is TRBV10-2, the J gene TRBJ2-5, with TRBD2 as a possible D gene (5 bases). Germline V lookup: CDR1 WSHSY, CDR2 SAAADI. V was cut by 1 base and J by 7 bases, with 19 bases left in between. This CDR3 has 16 amino acids. This chain's CDR3 is CASSELGPGLAGTQYF. The DNA of the CDR3 is TGCGCCAGCAGTGAGTTGGGCCCGGGCTTGGCGGGGACCCAGTACTTC.

This clonotype was seen a few times. V and J are TRBV28 and TRBJ2-1, with D perhaps matching TRBD1 or TRBD2 (6 bases each). The CDR3 runs to 15 residues. Germline CDR1 is MDHEN and CDR2 is SYDVKM. Trimming shortened V by 0 bases and J by 5 bases, and 11 bases separated the two germline ends. This CDR3 reads CASSLWGGAHNEQFF. Written as DNA, the CDR3 is TGTGCCAGCAGTTTATGGGGGGGCGCGCACAATGAGCAGTTCTTC.

This clonotype was seen at least ten times. The chain recombines TRBV5-6 with TRBJ2-5; D may be TRBD2 (6 bases). Germline lookup yields CDR1 SGHDT and CDR2 YYEEEE. This CDR3 region has 13 residues. Trimming removed 3 bases from V and 5 bases from J, with 11 bases in between. CDR3 sequence (DNA): TGTGCCAGCAGCTCCAGGGCGGGGGAGACCCAGTACTTC. Translating gives CASSSRAGETQYF. Full variable domain (missing parts from reference TRBV5-6 and TRBJ2-5): DAGVTQSPTHLIKTRGQQVTLRCSPKSGHDTVSWYQQALGQGPQFIFQYYEEEERQRGNFPDRFSGHQFPNYSSELNVNALLLGDSALYLCASSSRAGETQYFGPGTRLLVL.

This chain uses TRBV6-1 with TRBJ2-1; D is unclear. The CDR3 loop spans 13 amino acids. Germline V gives CDR1 MNHNS, CDR2 SASEGT. Trimming removed 7 bases from V and 3 bases from J, with 10 bases in between. As DNA, the CDR3 is TGTGCCAGCAAACGCAGGAGCTACAATGAGCAGTTCTTC. It codes for CASKRRSYNEQFF.

This clonotype was observed many times. V is TRBV12-3 or TRBV12-4 and J is TRBJ2-7; the match to TRBD1 covers 8 bases. The CDR3 is 17 amino acids. Losses at the gene ends were 1 base for V and 2 bases for J; bases not matched to a gene: 10. CDR3 bases: TGTGCCAGCAGTTTAGACACAGGGGGACGGCAGGCCTACGAGCAGTACTTC. It yields the protein CASSLDTGGRQAYEQYF.

The J gene is TRBJ1-2, the V gene TRBV7-2; D might be TRBD1 (6 bases). V was clipped by 5 bases and J by 3 bases, with 16 bases between them. This CDR3 is 15 amino acids long. Germline V lookup: CDR1 SGHTA, CDR2 FQGNSA. The CDR3 loop is CASSPGAGIHYGYTF. Here the CDR3 DNA reads TGTGCCAGCAGCCCAGGGGCAGGGATCCACTATGGCTACACCTTC.

Many counts were recorded for this clonotype. This sequence joins TRBV5-1 and TRBJ2-3, with D perhaps matching TRBD1 or TRBD2 (7 bases each). Trimming removed 4 bases at V and 6 bases at J, with 15 bases between. The CDR3 loop spans 14 amino acids. Germline CDR1 is SGHRS and CDR2 is YFSETQ. CDR3 coding DNA: TGCGCCAGCAGCGACCAGGGGGGGTTTGATACGCAGTATTTT. Translation: CASSDQGGFDTQYF.

The V call is TRBV5-1, the J call TRBJ2-6; D is uncertain. Trimming left V 0 bases short and J 1 base short, with 8 bases between. Germline V gene sequence: CDR1 SGHRS, CDR2 YFSETQ. CDR3 size: 16 residues. The DNA of the CDR3 is TGCGCCAGCAGCTTGGCCCTATCATCTGGGGCCAACGTCCTGACTTTC. It specifies CASSLALSSGANVLTF.

This clonotype was seen many times. The chain is built from TRBV6-5 and TRBJ2-1; D not resolved. The CDR3 spans 14 residues. Trimming removed 0 bases from V and 7 bases from J, with 10 bases in between. Germline V gives CDR1 MNHEY, CDR2 SVGAGI. The CDR3 region is CASSYSARSNEQFF. For the CDR3, the DNA is TGTGCCAGCAGTTACTCCGCCAGGTCGAATGAGCAGTTCTTC.

There are a few counts of this clonotype. The CDR3 region is CSARVAGRNTGELFF. CDR3 DNA: TGCAGTGCTAGAGTGGCAGGGAGGAACACCGGGGAGCTGTTTTTT. This chain connects TRBV20-1 to TRBJ2-2; either TRBD1 or TRBD2 may supply D (5 bases each). In germline, CDR1 is DFQATT, CDR2 SNEGSKA (reference sequence). With 1 base removed from V and 1 base from J, the gap between germline ends came to 10 bases. The CDR3 extends over 15 amino acids.

The chain recombines TRBV5-1 with TRBJ2-3; unclear D gene. The germline V gene has CDR1 SGHRS and CDR2 YFSETQ. The CDR3 has 15 amino acids. Trimming removed 0 bases from V and 2 bases from J, with 10 bases in between. CDR3 region: CASSLESKPTDTQYF. CDR3 DNA: TGCGCCAGCAGCTTGGAATCTAAACCCACAGATACGCAGTATTTT.

This clonotype has only a few counts. The V call is TRBV28, the J call TRBJ2-7, with 8 nucleotides matching TRBD2. V trimming: 6 bases; J trimming: 4 bases; junction bases outside the gene matches: 5. The germline CDR1 and CDR2 sequences are MDHEN and SYDVKM. The CDR3 consists of 13 residues. CDR3 bases: TGTGCCAGCAGCATACCGGGAGGGTACGAGCAGTACTTC. Translated, it gives CASSIPGGYEQYF.

The rearrangement links TRBV27 to TRBJ2-7, with D uncertain. The CDR3 is 15 amino acids. The V end lost 1 base, the J end lost 3 bases, and 13 bases lay between the germline ends. Germline assignment: CDR1 MNHEY and CDR2 SMNVEV (reference sequence). This CDR3 reads CASSLLAGEGYEQYF. The CDR3 nucleotides are TGTGCCAGCAGTTTATTGGCAGGTGAAGGCTACGAGCAGTACTTC.

This clonotype was seen just once. The rearrangement uses TRBV29-1 and TRBJ1-1; 9 bases are a match to TRBD1. Germline loops: CDR1 SQVTM, CDR2 ANQGSEA. The CDR3 sequence is 13 residues long. The trim removed 8 bases at V and 8 bases at J, leaving 12 bases unmatched. CDR3: CSSRIPGQGEAFF. The CDR3 DNA follows: TGCAGCTCCCGAATACCAGGACAGGGGGAAGCTTTCTTT.

V gene TRBV13 combines with J gene TRBJ1-3; no clear D. The CDR3 sequence is 14 residues long. Germline V gene data show CDR1 as PRHDT and CDR2 as FYEKMQ (reference sequence). With 8 bases removed from V and 0 bases from J, the gap between germline ends came to 11 bases. The CDR3 DNA follows: TGTGCCAGCGACTCTTATGGCTCTGGAAACACCATATATTTT. Translated, it gives CASDSYGSGNTIYF.

This clonotype was recorded a few times. The chain is built from TRBV7-3 and TRBJ2-1; D unresolved. Trimming left V 3 bases short and J 5 bases short, with 11 bases between. The CDR3 spans 14 residues. Germline loops: CDR1 SGHTA, CDR2 FQGTGA. The DNA for the CDR3 is TGTGCCAGCAGCTTTAGGTCTGGCGACAATGAGCAGTTCTTC. It encodes CASSFRSGDNEQFF.

This clonotype has just a few counts. This rearrangement joins TRBV28 to TRBJ2-1, with 8 bases matching TRBD2. V was clipped by 8 bases and J by 5 bases; unmatched bases: 11. Germline-derived CDR1 and CDR2 are MDHEN and SYDVKM. This CDR3 region has 15 residues. The CDR3 coding sequence is TGTGCCAGCTTTGCGGGGGGACCTTTTAACAATGAGCAGTTCTTC. Its protein product is CASFAGGPFNNEQFF.

This clonotype turned up a few times. The chain combines TRBV7-6 with TRBJ1-4; possibly TRBD1 for D (5 bases). The ends were cut back, 7 bases at V and 4 bases at J, with 19 bases in the middle. Germline assignment: CDR1 SGHVS and CDR2 FNYEAQ. The CDR3 has 16 residues. Here the CDR3 reads CASKSTAGRDNEKLFF. The CDR3 bases are TGTGCCAGCAAAAGTACGGCGGGACGGGATAATGAAAAACTGTTTTTT.

The chain carries TRBV4-1 and TRBJ1-1; tentatively, D is TRBD1 (5 bases). The CDR3 length is 16 residues. Trimming took off 4 bases at V and 0 bases at J, with 15 bases between the two ends. Germline CDR1 and CDR2: MGHRA and YSYEKL. The CDR3 protein is CASSPTTGLMNTEAFF. The CDR3 DNA follows: TGCGCCAGCAGCCCGACGACGGGGCTTATGAACACTGAAGCTTTCTTT.

This clonotype has a count of ten or more. This sequence joins TRBV5-1 and TRBJ1-2; 8 positions agree with TRBD1. Per germline, CDR1 SGHRS and CDR2 YFSETQ. This CDR3 has 15 residues. Unmatched junction bases numbered 7, after V lost 4 bases and J lost 2 bases. This chain's CDR3 is CASSPGTGPNYGYTF. The CDR3 DNA is TGCGCCAGCAGCCCCGGGACAGGCCCGAACTATGGCTACACCTTC.

This clonotype has a count of ten or more. This rearrangement joins TRBV28 to TRBJ2-7, with D perhaps matching TRBD1 (5 bases). The V and J ends lost 0 bases and 5 bases respectively, with 8 bases between them. This CDR3 has 13 amino acids. The germline V gene has CDR1 MDHEN and CDR2 SYDVKM. The CDR3 loop is CASSLWVGDEQYF. The CDR3 DNA sequence: TGTGCCAGCAGTTTATGGGTAGGGGACGAGCAGTACTTC.

Note on this clonotype: This sequence may be a read error, since a much larger clone differs from it by one base. The V and J genes are TRBV20-1 and TRBJ1-1; D gene unclear. The CDR3 spans 15 residues. Germline CDR1 and CDR2: DFQATT and SNEGSKA (reference sequence). The V end was cut by 3 bases, the J end by 0 bases, with 14 bases between. The CDR3 region is CSASPLGVMNTEAFF. The CDR3 region has the DNA TGCAGTGCTAGCCCTCTCGGGGTCATGAACACTGAAGCTTTCTTT.

This chain joins TRBV6-1 and TRBJ1-6; TRBD1 is a possible D gene (6 bases). CDR1 MNHNS and CDR2 SASEGT come from the germline V gene. The germline V and J ends were trimmed by 1 base and 6 bases, with 10 bases remaining between them. The CDR3 sequence is 15 residues long. Written as DNA, the CDR3 is TGTGCCAGCAGTGAAGAGGGGGGGGCTAATTCACCCCTCCACTTT. Its protein is CASSEEGGANSPLHF.

In its sample, this clonotype was seen many times. The chain uses TRBV7-9 and TRBJ2-5, with a possible D match to TRBD2 (6 bases). CDR3 length equals 15 residues. Germline V gene sequence: CDR1 SEHNR, CDR2 FQNEAQ (reference sequence). Trimming took off 1 base at V and 2 bases at J, with 11 bases between the two ends. In nucleotides, the CDR3 is TGTGCCAGCAGCTTAGTGCGCGGGGTACAAGAGACCCAGTACTTC. Translating gives CASSLVRGVQETQYF.

V and J are TRBV20-1 and TRBJ2-7; perhaps D is TRBD1 or TRBD2 (5 bases each). The V end lost 2 bases, the J end lost 0 bases, and 14 bases lay between the germline ends. Germline values: CDR1 DFQATT, CDR2 SNEGSKA (reference sequence). This CDR3 spans 15 amino acids. DNA for the CDR3: TGCAGTGCTAGACTCCTGGGACGCCTCTCCTACGAGCAGTACTTC. Protein: CSARLLGRLSYEQYF.

The gene calls are TRBV30 and TRBJ2-3; TRBD2 aligns across 8 bases. The CDR3 consists of 16 residues. Germline CDR1 reads GTSNPN; CDR2 reads SVGIG (reference sequence). Trimming removed 4 bases from V and 0 bases from J; junction bases left unmatched: 9. CDR3 residues: CAWIQREKSSTDTQYF. The CDR3, as DNA: TGTGCCTGGATTCAGCGGGAGAAATCTAGCACAGATACGCAGTATTTT.

In this sample, this clonotype turned up a few times. The V and J genes are TRBV5-5 and TRBJ2-7; D may be TRBD1 or TRBD2 (5 bases each). There are 15 residues in the CDR3. The germline CDR1 and CDR2 sequences are SGHKS and YYEKEE (reference sequence). The V and J ends lost 7 bases and 0 bases respectively, with 17 bases between them. The CDR3 DNA sequence: TGTGCCAGCTTGGCCACGGCAGGGAGCTCCTACGAGCAGTACTTC. Translation gives CASLATAGSSYEQYF.

This chain connects TRBV5-1 to TRBJ2-1; D gene uncertain. The germline gives CDR1 SGHRS, CDR2 YFSETQ. The CDR3 has 15 amino acids. Trimming stripped 1 base from V and 10 bases from J, with 18 bases between. CDR3 sequence: CASSLYPGLDLEQFF. The CDR3 coding sequence is TGCGCCAGCAGCTTGTACCCGGGCCTAGATTTGGAGCAGTTCTTC.

The chain combines TRBV15 with TRBJ2-1, with D possibly being TRBD2 (6 bases). Germline V gene data show CDR1 as LNHNV and CDR2 as YYDKDF (reference sequence). V was cut by 3 bases and J by 6 bases, with 12 bases left in between. The CDR3 totals 14 residues. CDR3: CATSSARRANEQFF. The CDR3 region has the DNA TGTGCCACCAGCAGCGCAAGGAGGGCCAATGAGCAGTTCTTC.